The sequence of this T cell receptor beta chain was determined in a study of cytomegalovirus exposure and HLA in healthy donors. Study-level results: The authors confirmed in vitro that three CMV-associated chains were specific for CMV antigens. Usually a TCR sequence was rare, but some public TCRs were found in many donors.

The PCR contained 60 Vbeta and 13 Jbeta primers. Using immunoSEQ multiplex PCR, the repertoire was profiled, and TCRdb retains in-frame clones only, with some absent. Of roughly 180,000 clones detected, 78% appear once; the ten largest clones hold approximately 5.4%. Trimming took 5 bases from V and 5 from J, leaving 16 bases between them. Germline V CDR1 and CDR2: SGDLS, YYNGEE. The CDR3 consists of 14 residues. In the case of this clone: The antigen remains unidentified.

Sequencing input: PBMCs. This TCR came from a young woman in good health and CMV-seropositive. The chain combines TRBV9 with TRBJ1-2; D not resolved. In nucleotides, the CDR3 is TGTGCCAGCAGTCTCGACTCTCGGGGATATGGCTACACCTTC. Its translation: CASSLDSRGYGYTF.